Below, 14 T cell receptor beta chains from the same sample are listed, as sequenced in a study of T cell repertoires in cytomegalovirus infection. In TCRdb, the reads were re-called with MiXCR into one record per CDR3 protein. The sample shows some 800,000 distinct CDR3 sequences, about 33% of them seen only once. Their antigen targets remain unknown. Sequencing used cultured CD8+ T cells from PBMCs, obtained from culture after CMV antigen stimulation. The receptors shown here come from a human donor in good health (CMV status not recorded). Some clones in this sample may be carry-over from other donors' samples.

The genes are TRBV6-5 and TRBJ2-6; D is ambiguous. The V gene lost 3 bases and the J gene lost 0 bases, with 6 bases spanning the gap. CDR1 and CDR2 (germline): MNHEY, SVGAGI. This CDR3 has 15 amino acids. The DNA for the CDR3 is TGTGCCAGCAGTTATGGGGACTCTGGGGCCAACGTCCTGACTTTC. It encodes CASSYGDSGANVLTF.

The V and J genes are TRBV7-3 and TRBJ1-1; 7 bases agree with TRBD1. Trimming removed 5 bases from V and 8 bases from J; junction bases left unmatched: 8. CDR1 is SGHTA, CDR2 FQGTGA, per germline. The CDR3 spans 13 residues. The CDR3 sequence: CASSPGPRGEAFF. CDR3 sequence (DNA): TGTGCCAGCAGCCCCGGACCCAGGGGGGAAGCTTTCTTT. The complete variable domain, with remaining parts taken from reference TRBV7-3 and TRBJ1-1, reads GAGVSQTPSNKVTEKGKYVELRCDPISGHTALYWYRQSLGQGPEFLIYFQGTGAADDSGLPNDRFFAVRPEGSVSTLKIQRTERGDSAVYLCASSPGPRGEAFFGQGTRLTVV.

The V gene is TRBV7-9, the J gene TRBJ2-6; no clear D gene. CDR3 size: 14 residues. Germline CDR1 SEHNR, CDR2 FQNEAQ (reference sequence). Deletions cut 6 bases from V and 0 bases from J, with 6 bases between. The CDR3 loop is CASRTNSGANVLTF. The CDR3 nucleotides read TGTGCCAGCAGGACAAACTCTGGGGCCAACGTCCTGACTTTC.

The chain employs TRBV5-6 and TRBJ2-7; D is possibly TRBD2 (6 bases). Germline loops: CDR1 SGHDT, CDR2 YYEEEE. The CDR3 is 14 residues long. The V gene lost 3 bases and the J gene lost 7 bases, with 17 bases spanning the gap. The CDR3 nucleotides read TGTGCCAGCAGCTCTATGGGACTGTCGGGAGAGCAGTACTTC. Translated, it gives CASSSMGLSGEQYF. The variable domain in full, completed from reference TRBV5-6 and TRBJ2-7, reads DAGVTQSPTHLIKTRGQQVTLRCSPKSGHDTVSWYQQALGQGPQFIFQYYEEEERQRGNFPDRFSGHQFPNYSSELNVNALLLGDSALYLCASSSMGLSGEQYFGPGTRLTVT.

The V call is TRBV2, the J call TRBJ2-1, with D perhaps matching TRBD1 or TRBD2 (6 bases each). The CDR3 has 15 amino acids. Per the germline V gene, CDR1 is SNHLY and CDR2 is FYNNEI. V lost 10 bases, J lost 5 bases, and 21 bases lay in between. The CDR3 loop is CATAQGRGGNNEQFF. Here the CDR3 DNA reads TGTGCCACCGCTCAGGGGCGGGGAGGAAACAATGAGCAGTTCTTC.

This clonotype was seen a few times. The chain is built from TRBV10-3 and TRBJ2-6; no firm D call. Trimming shortened V by 3 bases and J by 2 bases, and 5 bases separated the two germline ends. The germline CDR1 and CDR2 sequences are ENHRY and SYGVKD. The CDR3 extends over 14 amino acids. The CDR3 loop is CAISEFTGANVLTF. CDR3 nucleotides: TGTGCCATCAGTGAATTTACTGGGGCCAACGTCCTGACTTTC.

This chain connects TRBV6-2 or TRBV6-3 to TRBJ2-3; D is undetermined. CDR1 and CDR2 (germline): MNHEY, SVGEGT. V gave up 7 bases and J gave up 4 bases, with 15 bases separating them. This CDR3 has 14 residues. The CDR3, as DNA: TGTGCCAGCAACGAAGCAGCGTTCTCAGATACGCAGTATTTT. Its translation: CASNEAAFSDTQYF.

V and J are TRBV7-3 and TRBJ2-7; D gene unclear. From germline, CDR1 is SGHTA and CDR2 FQGTGA. Trimming removed 5 bases at V and 4 bases at J, with 12 bases between. CDR3 length equals 13 residues. CDR3: CASSMEGRYEQYV. The CDR3 DNA reads TGTGCCAGCAGCATGGAAGGAAGGTACGAGCAGTACGTC.

This clonotype occurred a few times. This chain connects TRBV2 to TRBJ1-1; 8 nucleotides line up with TRBD1. CDR3 size: 16 residues. V lost 8 bases to trimming and J lost 0 bases; unmatched junction nucleotides: 11. Germline V gene lookup returns CDR1 SNHLY and CDR2 FYNNEI. The CDR3 reads CASLYPTTGVNTEAFF. CDR3 coding DNA: TGTGCCAGCCTTTACCCCACGACAGGGGTGAACACTGAAGCTTTCTTT. The whole variable domain, filled in from reference TRBV2 and TRBJ1-1, reads EPEVTQTPSHQVTQMGQEVILRCVPISNHLYFYWYRQILGQKVEFLVSFYNNEISEKSEIFDDQFSVERPDGSNFTLKIRSTKLEDSAMYFCASLYPTTGVNTEAFFGQGTRLTVV.

The CDR3 DNA is TGTGCCAGCAGTCTCCTAGAAGAGGAGGAAGCTTTCTTT. Its translation: CASSLLEEEEAFF. The chain couples TRBV6-2 or TRBV6-3 to TRBJ1-1, with D uncertain. The CDR3 consists of 13 residues. V was cut by 5 bases and J by 8 bases, with 15 bases left in between. Germline-derived CDR1 and CDR2 are MNHEY and SVGEGT.

The rearrangement uses TRBV24-1 and TRBJ2-1; TRBD1 aligns across 7 bases. The CDR3 is 14 amino acids. Germline CDR1 KGHDR, CDR2 SFDVKD. Trimming at V came to 9 bases and at J to 3 bases, leaving 7 bases not matched to a gene. This CDR3 is CATEDRDLYNEQFF. CDR3 nucleotide sequence: TGTGCCACCGAAGACAGGGATCTCTACAATGAGCAGTTCTTC.

V and J are TRBV4-1 and TRBJ2-7; 8 nucleotides match TRBD2. Trimming at V came to 4 bases and at J to 2 bases, leaving 10 bases not matched to a gene. This CDR3 region has 16 residues. CDR1 is MGHRA, CDR2 YSYEKL, per germline. The DNA of the CDR3 is TGCGCCAGCAGCCCTCCTTCAGCGGGGGATGCCTACGAGCAGTACTTC. Its translation is CASSPPSAGDAYEQYF.

Of note for this clonotype: Compared with germline, one end of the junction differs, possibly owing to a read error. CDR3 coding DNA: TGTGTCAGCAGCGGAGATCCTAGGGACAATGAGCAGTTCTTC. Translating gives CVSSGDPRDNEQFF. The chain combines TRBV12-3 or TRBV12-4 with TRBJ2-1; tentatively, D is TRBD2 (5 bases). This CDR3 has 14 amino acids.

The chain has TRBV19 and TRBJ2-1; no reliable D call. The CDR3 totals 15 residues. Trimming took 3 bases from V and 0 from J, leaving 9 bases between them. CDR1 LNHDA and CDR2 SQIVND come from the germline V gene (reference sequence). In DNA, the CDR3 is TGTGCCAGTAGTATCGTCACGGGCTCCTACAATGAGCAGTTCTTC. It encodes CASSIVTGSYNEQFF.